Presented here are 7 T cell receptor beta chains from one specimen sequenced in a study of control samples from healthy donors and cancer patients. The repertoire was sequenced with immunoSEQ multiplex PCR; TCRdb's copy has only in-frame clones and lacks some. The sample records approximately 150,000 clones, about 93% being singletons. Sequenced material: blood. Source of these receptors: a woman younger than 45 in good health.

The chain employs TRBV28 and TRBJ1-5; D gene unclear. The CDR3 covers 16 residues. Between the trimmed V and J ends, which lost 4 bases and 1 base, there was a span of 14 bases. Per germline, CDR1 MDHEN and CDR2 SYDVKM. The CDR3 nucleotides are TGTGCCAGCAGTTCCCCGACGGGGTTCAGCAATCAGCCCCAGCATTTT. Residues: CASSSPTGFSNQPQHF.

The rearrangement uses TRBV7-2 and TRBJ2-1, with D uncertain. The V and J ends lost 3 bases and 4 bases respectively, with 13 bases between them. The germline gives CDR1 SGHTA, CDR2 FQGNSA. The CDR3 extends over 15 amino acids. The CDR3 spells CASSLEFSLYNEQFF. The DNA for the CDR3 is TGTGCCAGCAGCTTGGAGTTCTCCCTTTACAATGAGCAGTTCTTC.

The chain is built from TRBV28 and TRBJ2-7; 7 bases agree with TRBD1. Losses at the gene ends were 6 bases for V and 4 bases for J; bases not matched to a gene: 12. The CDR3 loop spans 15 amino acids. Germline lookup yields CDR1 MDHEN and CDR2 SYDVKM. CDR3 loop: CASRSSGTDLYEQYF. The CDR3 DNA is TGTGCCAGCAGGAGCTCCGGGACAGACCTGTACGAGCAGTACTTC.

CDR3 protein: CASIPVGGRTDTQYF. The CDR3 region has the DNA TGTGCCAGCATCCCCGTCGGCGGGAGGACAGATACGCAGTATTTT. This rearrangement joins TRBV28 to TRBJ2-3, with TRBD2 matching over 8 bases. The CDR3 loop spans 15 amino acids. Germline V gene lookup returns CDR1 MDHEN and CDR2 SYDVKM. The junction had 9 bases not matched to a gene; V was cut back by 7 bases and J by 3 bases.

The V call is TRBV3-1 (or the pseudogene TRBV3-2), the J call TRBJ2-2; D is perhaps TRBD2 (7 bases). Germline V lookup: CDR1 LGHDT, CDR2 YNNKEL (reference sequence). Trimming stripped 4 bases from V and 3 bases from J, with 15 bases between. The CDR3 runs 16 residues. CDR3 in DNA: TGTGCCAGCAGCCTAAGGGGCGGGGGCGACACCGGGGAGCTGTTTTTT. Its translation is CASSLRGGGDTGELFF.

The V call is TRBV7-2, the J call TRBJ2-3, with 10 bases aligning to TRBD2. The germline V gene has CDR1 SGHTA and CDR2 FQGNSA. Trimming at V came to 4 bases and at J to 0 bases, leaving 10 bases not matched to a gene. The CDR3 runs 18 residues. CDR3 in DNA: TGTGCCAGCAGCTCGATGGGGACTAGCGCAACTAGCACAGATACGCAGTATTTT. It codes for CASSSMGTSATSTDTQYF.

Here the CDR3 DNA reads TGTGCCAGCAGTGAATTCAGCGGGGGCTCCGGTCAGCCCCAGCATTTT. This sequence encodes CASSEFSGGSGQPQHF. The rearrangement uses TRBV6-1 and TRBJ1-5; D is perhaps TRBD1 (6 bases). Between the trimmed V and J ends, which lost 2 bases and 6 bases, there was a span of 17 bases. There are 16 residues in the CDR3. The germline V gene encodes CDR1 MNHNS and CDR2 SASEGT.